These 11 T cell receptor beta chains originate from one sample sequenced in a study of T cells in localized non-small cell lung cancer. Generated by immunoSEQ multiplex PCR, the TCRdb table keeps only in-frame clones and is missing some. The table records around 41,000 clones, almost 90% of them present only once. The sample consisted of peripheral blood, taken before any cancer treatment. These receptors all stem from a female donor of 60 years or more with stage I squamous cell lung carcinoma.

The chain couples TRBV4-3 to TRBJ2-1; 7 nucleotides agree with TRBD2. Germline V CDR1 and CDR2: LGHNA, YSLEER. The length of the CDR3 is 17 residues. Losses at the gene ends were 0 bases for V and 0 bases for J; bases not matched to a gene: 5. The CDR3 region is CASSQDAGLDSYNEQFF. For the CDR3, the DNA is TGCGCCAGCAGCCAAGATGCTGGACTAGACTCCTACAATGAGCAGTTCTTC.

The chain recombines TRBV7-2 with TRBJ1-5; weak D call: TRBD1 (6 bases). Per the germline V gene, CDR1 is SGHTA and CDR2 is FQGNSA. Trimming removed 1 base from V and 1 base from J, with 8 bases in between. The CDR3 length is 15 residues. Written as DNA, the CDR3 is TGTGCCAGCAGCTTAGGGGGGGCCAGCAATCAGCCCCAGCATTTT. Residues: CASSLGGASNQPQHF.

The CDR3 region is CASSLETVNTEAFF. DNA of the CDR3: TGTGCCAGCAGCTTGGAAACGGTGAACACTGAAGCTTTCTTT. This sequence joins TRBV5-8 and TRBJ1-1; D is ambiguous. Trimming stripped 0 bases from V and 0 bases from J, with 6 bases between. From germline, CDR1 is SGHTS and CDR2 YDEGEE. The CDR3 runs 14 residues.

About this clone: Other DNA sequences in this specimen translate into the identical CDR3. The CDR3 sequence is CASSLGTGVSYEQYF. CDR3 sequence (DNA): TGCGCCAGCAGCTTGGGGACAGGGGTTTCCTACGAGCAGTACTTC. The chain links TRBV5-1 to TRBJ2-7; TRBD1 agrees at 9 bases. V gave up 0 bases and J gave up 1 base; unmatched junction bases: 2. This CDR3 region has 15 residues. CDR1 is SGHRS and CDR2 is YFSETQ in the germline V gene.

V usage is TRBV4-3 and J usage is TRBJ1-2; D is unresolved. Trimming removed 2 bases at V and 6 bases at J, with 7 bases between. From germline, CDR1 is LGHNA and CDR2 YSLEER. This CDR3 contains 12 residues. The CDR3 sequence: CASSQPGDGYTF. The CDR3 DNA is TGCGCCAGCAGCCAACCCGGCGATGGCTACACCTTC.

V usage is TRBV18 and J usage is TRBJ2-1; the D is unclear. The CDR3 has 14 amino acids. CDR1 is KGHSH and CDR2 is LQKENI in the germline V gene. V was cut by 3 bases and J by 5 bases, with 11 bases left in between. In DNA form, the CDR3 reads TGTGCCAGCTCACCTTACACGAATGACAATGAGCAGTTCTTC. Its translation: CASSPYTNDNEQFF.

This chain connects TRBV4-3 to TRBJ2-1; D is tentatively TRBD1 or TRBD2 (5 bases each). The CDR3 is 14 amino acids. V gave up 1 base and J gave up 4 bases, with 8 bases separating them. The germline V gene has CDR1 LGHNA and CDR2 YSLEER. The CDR3 loop reads CASSQVGGYNEQFF. CDR3 nucleotide sequence: TGCGCCAGCAGCCAAGTTGGGGGTTACAATGAGCAGTTCTTC.

This chain joins TRBV6-1 and TRBJ1-1; possible D gene TRBD1, 6 bases. V was cut by 2 bases and J by 7 bases, with 17 bases left in between. CDR3 length: 15 amino acids. Germline CDR1 and CDR2: MNHNS and SASEGT. The CDR3 nucleotides read TGTGCCAGCAGTGAAACCCCCTCCAGGGGAAGTGAAGCTTTCTTT. Its translation is CASSETPSRGSEAFF.

The chain combines TRBV6-6 with TRBJ2-1; no clear D gene. The CDR3 spans 12 residues. Trimming took 5 bases from V and 12 from J, leaving 14 bases between them. Germline CDR1 reads MNHNY; CDR2 reads SVGAGI (reference sequence). For the CDR3, the DNA is TGTGCCAGCAGTACCGAGGTGGGTGGGCAGTTCTTC. Translating gives CASSTEVGGQFF.

This chain links TRBV6-5 with TRBJ2-7, with 8 bases identical to TRBD2. CDR3 size: 13 residues. The V and J ends lost 6 bases and 8 bases, in that order; junction bases with no gene match: 9. In germline, CDR1 is MNHEY, CDR2 SVGAGI. The CDR3 sequence: CASRKDGRGKQYF. In DNA, the CDR3 is TGTGCCAGCAGGAAAGACGGGAGGGGCAAGCAGTACTTC.

The sample holds one count of this clone. The chain employs TRBV10-3 and TRBJ2-7; 9 bases fit TRBD1. The germline gives CDR1 ENHRY, CDR2 SYGVKD. After removal of 6 bases from V and 6 bases from J, the junction contained 12 bases not matched to a gene. The CDR3 length is 15 residues. As DNA, the CDR3 is TGTGCCATCAGCGCCGGGACAGGGAGTTTAAGCGAGCAGTACTTC. Translation: CAISAGTGSLSEQYF.